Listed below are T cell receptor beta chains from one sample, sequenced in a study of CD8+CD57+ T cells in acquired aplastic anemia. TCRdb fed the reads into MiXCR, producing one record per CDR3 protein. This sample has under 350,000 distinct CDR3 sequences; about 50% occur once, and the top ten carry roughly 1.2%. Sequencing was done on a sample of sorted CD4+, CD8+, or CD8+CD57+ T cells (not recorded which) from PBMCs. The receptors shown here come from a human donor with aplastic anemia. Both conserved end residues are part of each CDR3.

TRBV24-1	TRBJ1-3	CATSTGPSGNTIYF
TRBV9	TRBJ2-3	CASSPRSLASTDTQYF
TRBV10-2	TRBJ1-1	CASIPERVNTEAFF
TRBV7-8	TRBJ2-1	CASSPTGNRANEQFF
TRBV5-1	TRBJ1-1	CASSLGERAWDTEAFF
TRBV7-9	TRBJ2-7	CASSLVGNSYEQYF
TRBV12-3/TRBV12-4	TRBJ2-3	CASSSWDQHTDTQYF
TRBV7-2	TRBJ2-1	CASSLGGQLEFF
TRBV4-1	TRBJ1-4	CASSPVQGATNEKLFF
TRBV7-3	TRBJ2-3	CASSLKGGALTDTQYF
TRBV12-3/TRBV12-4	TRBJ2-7	CASSFHRAYEQYF
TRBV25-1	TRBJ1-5	CASSDSDRGHSNQPQHF
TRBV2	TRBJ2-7	CASSVNYEQYF
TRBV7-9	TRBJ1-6	CASSQVSGYNSPLHF
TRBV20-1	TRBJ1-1	CSARLDLTLKNTEAFF
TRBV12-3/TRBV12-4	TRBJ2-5	CASSFAGSQETQYF
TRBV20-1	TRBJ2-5	CSARPLREETQYF
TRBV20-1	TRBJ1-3	CSASKPGTGAANSGNTIYF
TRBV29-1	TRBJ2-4	CSALGGQGVQNIQYF
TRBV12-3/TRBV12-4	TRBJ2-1	CASSQMGLRTYNEQFF